This entry lists 13 T cell receptor beta chains sequenced from one sample in a study of response to subunit inactivated influenza vaccine. TCRdb reanalysed the RT-PCR reads using MiXCR and keeps one entry per CDR3 protein. Of roughly 700,000 distinct CDR3 sequences in the sample, over 11% were seen once. The specimen comprised PBMCs from blood, sampled 14 to 15 days before vaccination. These TCRs come from a man aged 50 to 60 who received an inactivated influenza vaccine.

The V gene is TRBV28, the J gene TRBJ1-4; 7 positions agree with TRBD1. Trimming took 3 bases from V and 3 from J; bases not matched to a gene: 4. The V gene's germline CDR1 is MDHEN and CDR2 SYDVKM. This CDR3 region has 15 residues. This CDR3 reads CASSFPGGPNEKLFF. The CDR3 DNA follows: TGTGCCAGCAGTTTCCCAGGGGGGCCTAATGAAAAACTGTTTTTT.

The sample holds a few counts of this clonotype. The rearrangement links TRBV29-1 to TRBJ2-7, with 9 nucleotides matching TRBD1. The V segment lost 3 bases and the J segment 0 bases; nucleotides outside the gene matches: 0. The CDR3 extends over 13 amino acids. Germline V gene data show CDR1 as SQVTM and CDR2 as ANQGSEA. CDR3 nucleotides: TGCAGCGTTGAGACAGGGGGCTCCTACGAGCAGTACTTC. Protein sequence: CSVETGGSYEQYF.

This clonotype was observed a few times. The CDR3 is CASSQAAAGIQETQYF. CDR3 in DNA: TGTGCCAGCAGCCAAGCTGCAGCGGGGATCCAAGAGACCCAGTACTTC. The V and J genes are TRBV4-2 and TRBJ2-5, with TRBD2 matching over 7 bases. The CDR3 runs to 16 residues. Per germline, CDR1 LGHNA and CDR2 YNFKEQ. The ends lost 1 base at V and 1 base at J; junction bases unmatched: 6.

In this sample, this clonotype turned up a few times. The rearrangement uses TRBV5-4 and TRBJ2-2, with D perhaps TRBD1 or TRBD2 (5 bases each). Trimming shortened V by 5 bases and J by 0 bases, and 11 bases separated the two germline ends. The CDR3 spans 15 residues. Looked up from germline, CDR1 is SGHNT and CDR2 is YYREEE (reference sequence). The CDR3 DNA follows: TGTGCCAGCAGTTATCAGGGACCGAACACCGGGGAGCTGTTTTTT. It codes for CASSYQGPNTGELFF. Variable domain in full (rest from reference TRBV5-4 and TRBJ2-2): ETGVTQSPTHLIKTRGQQVTLRCSSQSGHNTVSWYQQALGQGPQFIFQYYREEENGRGNFPPRFSGLQFPNYSSELNVNALELDDSALYLCASSYQGPNTGELFFGEGSRLTVL.

This clonotype was picked up a small number of times. J is TRBJ2-3 and V is TRBV18; 7 nucleotides align to TRBD1. V lost 1 base, J lost 1 base, and 8 bases stayed unmatched. The germline gives CDR1 KGHSH, CDR2 LQKENI. The CDR3 is 17 residues long. In DNA form, the CDR3 reads TGTGCCAGCTCACCACTGAGGGGGCAGCGCGGCACAGATACGCAGTATTTT. It encodes CASSPLRGQRGTDTQYF.

This clonotype was seen more than once but under ten times. The J gene is TRBJ2-7, the V gene TRBV29-1, with D possibly being TRBD1 (6 bases). Germline V lookup: CDR1 SQVTM, CDR2 ANQGSEA. The V and J ends lost 7 bases and 2 bases respectively, with 15 bases between them. This CDR3 region has 13 residues. CDR3 DNA sequence: TGCAGCGCCCAGACAGGTACAACCTACGAGCAGTACTTC. Its protein is CSAQTGTTYEQYF.

This clonotype has only a few counts. The genes are TRBV7-9 and TRBJ2-7; 9 bases are shared with TRBD1. The CDR3 length is 13 residues. Trimming removed 5 bases from V and 5 bases from J; junction bases left unmatched: 4. Germline V lookup: CDR1 SEHNR, CDR2 FQNEAQ (reference sequence). CDR3 sequence reads: CASSPQGANEQYF. CDR3 nucleotides: TGTGCCAGCAGCCCACAGGGGGCCAACGAGCAGTACTTC.

The chain recombines TRBV28 with TRBJ2-1; D remains unclear. In germline, CDR1 is MDHEN, CDR2 SYDVKM. Trimming left V 6 bases short and J 10 bases short, with 10 bases between. This CDR3 spans 11 amino acids. CDR3: CASSPLGEQFF. CDR3 DNA: TGTGCCAGCAGCCCCCTTGGGGAGCAGTTCTTC.

The chain carries TRBV6-2 or TRBV6-3 and TRBJ2-7, with D possibly TRBD1 on 6 matching bases. Trimming pared 5 bases from V and 6 bases from J, leaving 32 bases between. CDR3 length equals 19 residues. From germline, CDR1 is MNHEY and CDR2 SVGEGT. The CDR3 loop is CASSQLAPGQVLSSSEQYF. For the CDR3, the DNA is TGTGCCAGCAGTCAACTCGCGCCGGGACAAGTGTTATCATCGAGCGAGCAGTACTTC.

This clonotype was counted a few times. V gene TRBV25-1 combines with J gene TRBJ2-1; D may be TRBD1 or TRBD2 (5 bases each). The V gene's germline CDR1 is MGHDK and CDR2 SYGVNS. Trimming removed 7 bases from V and 6 bases from J, with 13 bases in between. The CDR3 has 13 residues. The CDR3 DNA reads as TGTGCCAGCATAGGGGAGTCGATCAATGAGCAGTTCTTC. Residues: CASIGESINEQFF.

This clonotype was observed at least ten times. The rearrangement links TRBV20-1 to TRBJ2-1; 8 bases align to TRBD2. The V and J ends lost 3 bases and 4 bases, in that order; junction bases with no gene match: 11. Per the germline V gene, CDR1 is DFQATT and CDR2 is SNEGSKA (reference sequence). The CDR3 runs 16 residues. CDR3 sequence (DNA): TGCAGTGCTAGCCTGAGGATAGCGGGGCGATACAATGAGCAGTTCTTC. It codes for CSASLRIAGRYNEQFF.

The rearrangement joins TRBV7-2 to TRBJ1-2; TRBD1 agrees at 9 bases. J was trimmed by 4 bases and V by 5 bases; bases with no gene match: 5. CDR1 is SGHTA, CDR2 FQGNSA, per germline. This CDR3 spans 14 amino acids. This chain's CDR3 is CASSKGQGPYGYTF. The CDR3 coding sequence is TGTGCCAGCAGCAAAGGACAGGGGCCCTATGGCTACACCTTC.

This clonotype was picked up a small number of times. J is TRBJ2-3 and V is TRBV15; TRBD2 agrees at 8 bases. V lost 3 bases, J lost 5 bases, and 4 bases stayed unmatched. The CDR3 spans 14 residues. The germline V gene has CDR1 LNHNV and CDR2 YYDKDF (reference sequence). The CDR3 region is CATSSSGTEDTQYF. CDR3 in DNA: TGTGCCACCAGCAGTAGCGGGACTGAAGATACGCAGTATTTT.